In this sample, the clone carrying this T cell receptor beta chain turned up a few times. The sample belongs to a study of blood T cells in healthy people across ages. Extracted total RNA amounted to at least 5.5 micrograms for each sample. It was with a sample-barcoded 5' primer and a J-beta primer mix that a second PCR of roughly 7 to 12 cycles was run. From the 5' RACE reads, TCRdb called clonotypes with MiXCR, one entry per CDR3 protein. The table shows roughly 800,000 distinct CDR3 sequences, with 35% to 40% occurring only once. V lost 2 bases, J lost 7 bases, and 14 bases lay in between. From germline, CDR1 is MGHRA and CDR2 YSYEKL. The CDR3 spans 15 residues.

The chain carries TRBV4-1 and TRBJ1-4, with D maybe TRBD1 (5 bases). The sample consisted of blood. This clonotype was sampled from a man younger than 35 in good health. The DNA for the CDR3 is TGCGCCAGCAGCCAATTTGAGGGGCACAGTGAAAAACTGTTTTTT. It is translated as CASSQFEGHSEKLFF.